The following is a T cell receptor beta chain sequence with its context. Its antigen remains undetermined. Base qualities are not provided; no much larger clone lies one nucleotide away. The library was produced with the immunoSEQ multiplex PCR assay. A mixture of 60 forward primers for TCR Vbeta segments and 13 reverse primers for TCR Jbeta segments was used in the multiplex PCR. The CDR3 region of rearranged TCR beta genes was amplified from genomic DNA by a multiplex PCR assay. Amplified TCR beta libraries were sequenced as 87-base-pair reads on the Illumina HiSeq System. Turning to the authors' computational methods: A later analysis tallied tens of millions of unique TCR beta chains across the 610 or so repertoires, and some 10 million of those chains were shared by two or more donors. To remove PCR and sequencing errors, raw reads were error-corrected and collapsed into unique sequences using a nearest-neighbor algorithm that merged closely related sequences. V, D and J gene segments were assigned by aligning CDR3 sequences to IMGT reference sequences. Each retained sequence needed at least a six-nucleotide match to both a V gene segment and a J gene segment. A rearrangement counted as productive if the CDR3 had no stop codons and remained in frame with V and J, and every other rearrangement counted as non-productive. CDR3 was defined according to IMGT convention as the region running from the second conserved V-encoded cysteine to the conserved J-encoded phenylalanine. Sequences without an unambiguous match to a single V gene segment were excluded from the earlier analysis of approximately 560 of the donors. In an earlier analysis of approximately 590 of the donors, V segments were called functional above 56.7% productive rearrangements and were called segregating when the between-donor standard deviation exceeded 5%. To diagnose cytomegalovirus status from the catalog of TCR beta chain sequences, a statistical classification framework was built. In a later analysis, TCR nucleotide sequences were compared against IMGT/GENE-DB human TR gene sequences so that V and J genes could be assigned. The TCRdist pipeline was used in a later analysis to assign CDR3 sequences and most-parsimonious VDJ recombination scenarios. In a later analysis, each TCR beta chain was defined by its CDR3 amino acid sequence together with its V-gene family, and reads without a unique V-gene family were excluded. In a later analysis, 500 to 700 highly shared, low-generation-probability nucleotide sequences were removed to address suspected cross-contamination and a sequencing artifact. A later analysis calculated a clonal expansion index for each public chain from normalized within-repertoire ranks of inferred template counts. A later analysis computed generation probabilities with a VDJ recombination model fitted to out-of-frame rearrangements, and checked the results against IGoR. In a later analysis, TCR-TCR, TCR-HLA and TCR-CMV co-occurrence was scored with hypergeometric tests, and a repertoire-size bias correction was applied to TCR pairs. To estimate false discovery rates, a later analysis permuted the HLA or CMV assignments 20 times. In a later analysis, co-occurring TCRs were grouped using DBSCAN, with TCRdist sequence similarity added in when clustering inside HLA-allele-positive subsets. Repertoires with fewer than 30,000 or more than 120,000 public chains, plus five repertoires with anomalous nucleotide sharing, were excluded from co-occurrence clustering. The table comes from immuneACCESS by way of TCRdb, which keeps in-frame sequences with V and J called. Part of the clones is missing from these tables; in studies checked, under half for an unresolved V gene and the rest for unknown reasons. That table is the source of V, J and clone size, and D and trimming were worked out from the DNA. Counted in this sample were 250,000 to 350,000 clones; 70% to 90% of them appeared once. The top ten clonotypes cover roughly 2.3% of the sample.

This record comes from a study of cytomegalovirus exposure and HLA in healthy donors (dated by TCRdb to about 2017). About the full investigation: According to an earlier analysis of 587 of the donors, about 190 million T cells yielded 90 million to 130 million unique TCR beta sequences and about 280 Gb of sequence data. An early release covering over 500 HLA-typed donors comprised 300 to 350 gigabases of sequencing data and 65 million to 100 million unique TCR sequences. The study combined high-throughput TCR immunosequencing, statistical association of individual TCRs with disease status, and machine learning to predict cytomegalovirus infection status. A later analysis re-analyzed previously published TCR beta repertoires from about 600 donors and added high-resolution HLA genotyping to study TCR occurrence patterns. Donor age, sex, ethnicity and CMV serostatus were compiled together with the repertoire data. A separate validation cohort of roughly 110 different subjects was used in addition to the approximately 700-subject first cohort. In an earlier analysis of roughly 600 of the donors, high-throughput TCR beta sequencing was used to judge whether each TCR beta V gene segment behaved as functional or pseudogenic. The number of typed donors differed by locus: about 629-630 for A, B, C, DRB1 and DQB1; 522 for DQA1; approximately 600 for DPA1; and some 430 for DPB1. Of the approximately 400 genotyped donors, 65% to 90% fell in the genetic ancestry cluster associated with self-reported Caucasian donors. In the later analysis, no new phenotypic data were used to find candidate immune exposures; instead, reliance was placed on TCR beta sequences and their occurrence across donors. A later genetic analysis used genome-wide SNP genotypes for 398 of the 666 donors, treating that subset as a discovery cohort. Roughly five DR-DQ haplotypes were treated as single units for association and clustering because of strong linkage in the cohort. The aim of the study was to test whether cataloging public T cell receptors could identify signatures of past pathogen exposure. The study profiled the T cell repertoires of under 700 subjects by immunosequencing and related them to cytomegalovirus serostatus. Among roughly 400 genotyped donors of the cohort, an average of approximately 240,000 unique TCR beta nucleotide sequences was sequenced per donor, of which approximately 18% were non-productive. HLA typing included class I and class II loci at four-digit resolution. All discovery cohort repertoires had been generated on a single sequencing platform. Study-level results and caveats: In a later analysis, most CMV-associated TCR beta chains were found to appear HLA-restricted, with HLA associations seemingly driven largely by CMV exposure. According to a later analysis, TCR association rates differed among HLA loci, with DRB1 alleles showing the most associated TCRs and HLA-C alleles showing the fewest. In vitro tests confirmed that a few of the cytomegalovirus-associated TCR beta chains recognize cytomegalovirus antigens. A later genetic analysis associated a missense DCLRE1C variant with V-gene and J-gene trimming of TCR beta chains, and an independent cohort replicated the association. Cytomegalovirus status was reported to be diagnosed by the classifier with high specificity and sensitivity in both the original and validation cohorts. The authors suggested that the approach could potentially be extended to other disease states and immunological phenotypes. In the study, around 150 TCR beta chains were listed as associated with cytomegalovirus. A further reported finding was that TCR beta sequences accurately predicted the HLA-A and HLA-B alleles for most subjects in the first cohort. Immune exposure information for the cohort was limited to CMV serostatus. In an earlier analysis of under 600 of the donors, most TCR beta V segments were observed in productive rearrangements about 87% or about 30% of the time, broadly matching IMGT annotations. A cluster of highly shared sequence variants was judged likely to be a technical artifact of the sequencing pipeline. In a later analysis, several top co-occurrence clusters were reported to appear linked to parvovirus B19, influenza, CMV and Epstein-Barr virus. A later analysis associated 17,000 or so TCR beta sequences with specific HLA alleles at a false discovery rate of 0.05. Strong co-occurrence of HLA alleles, especially DR and DQ, made assigning TCR associations to individual alleles difficult. Compared with the roughly 700-donor mean, donors in an Asian-associated ancestry cluster had fewer N-insertions in productive TCRs, according to a later genetic analysis. The cohort was sequenced for TCR beta chains only, and without alpha or paired-chain data the features that could be detected were limited. Because HLA typing was missing for some donors at each locus, association tests included only the typed subset. Some IMGT-functional V segments, including TRBV6-2 and TRBV6-3, could not be told apart with the 87-base-pair reads, so those segments were excluded. Sequencing depth was assumed to be roughly uniform across donors in the presence/absence analyses, though that assumption may not hold. In a later analysis, HLA-associated TCR beta chains were found to be more clonally expanded and to have lower generation probabilities than equally common non-associated chains. While some public TCRs were present in many individuals, most TCR sequences turned up only very rarely across donors. The earlier analysis of approximately 540 of the donors excluded approximately 15 rarely observed V segments, including chromosome 9 orphons, because counts were too low. Linkage disequilibrium might explain the correlated functional status among segregating V segments, but an unknown experimental factor could not be ruled out.

The cysteine opens and the phenylalanine closes a CDR3 of 16 amino acids. Only the CDR3 region is kept as DNA, spanning 48 bases read in frame from base 1. The germline V gene sets CDR1 to MGHRA and CDR2 to YSYEKL. Here V drops 3 bases and J drops 6 bases, and the junction holds 14 bases not matched to any gene. In total, 666 healthy bone marrow donors made up the cohort. At the time of sampling, every cohort member was nominally healthy, though immune exposures that went unrecorded were likely present. The donor tested CMV seronegative and was one of the 352 seronegative cohort members. Each donor provided a peripheral blood sample, and peripheral blood mononuclear cells were used for TCR beta sequencing. The Qiagen DNeasy Blood Extraction Kit was used to extract genomic DNA from the blood cell samples.

The V and J segments used are TRBV4-1 and TRBJ2-7, with TRBD1 matching 7 junction bases. The clonotype originates from a woman aged 18 to 35 in good health and CMV-seronegative. The sequenced sample consisted of PBMCs. The DNA reads TGCGCCAGCAGCCAGAACCTAAGGGGGCTAAAGGGCGAGCAGTACTTC. Protein translation: CASSQNLRGLKGEQYF.